Detailed here is one TCR beta chain. Its antigen is as yet unknown. Naive CD4 T cells, CD45RO-negative and CD62L-positive, were flow-sorted from PBMCs. The data were obtained in a study of human versus mouse CDR3 diversity and MHC coevolution. Study-level results: Human CDR3s averaged more deletions and insertions than mouse CDR3s. Among all groups, two of three human donors showed least clonal inequality.

Using immunoSEQ multiplex PCR, the repertoire was profiled, and TCRdb retains in-frame clones only, with some absent. This sample carries roughly 81,000 clones, approximately 92% of them seen once, and the ten largest clones take more than 1.1%. V dropped 1 base and J dropped 2 bases, with 7 bases sitting between them. This CDR3 is built from 13 residues. CDR1 SGHNT and CDR2 YYREEE come from the germline V gene (reference sequence). The sample taken for sequencing was naive CD4+ T cells from blood. Subset denoted: CD45RO-negative CD62L-positive naive CD4 T cells. The chain has TRBV5-4 and TRBJ2-7; maybe TRBD1 (5 bases). The sequence derives from a person between 30 and 69 years old in good health. The CDR3, as DNA: TGTGCCAGCAGCTTGTCAGGGACCTACGAGCAGTACTTC. Translated: CASSLSGTYEQYF. The variable domain in full, with the rest retrieved from reference TRBV5-4 and TRBJ2-7, is ETGVTQSPTHLIKTRGQQVTLRCSSQSGHNTVSWYQQALGQGPQFIFQYYREEENGRGNFPPRFSGLQFPNYSSELNVNALELDDSALYLCASSLSGTYEQYFGPGTRLTVT.